This is a list of T cell receptor beta chains from one sample in a study of blood T cells in healthy people across ages. MiXCR was run by TCRdb on the 5' RACE reads, yielding one entry per CDR3 protein. The repertoire holds over 500,000 distinct CDR3 sequences, 40% to 65% seen once, with roughly 14% in the top ten. What was sequenced was blood. Source of these receptors: a woman at least 80 years old in good health. The CDR3 runs from the conserved cysteine through the conserved F or W. The D gene is left open where the match is weak. Clone size, where shown, is once, few, many, or a class for clones that have expanded.

v_call	j_call	clone_size	d_call	cdr3_aa	cdr3_nt
TRBV12-3/TRBV12-4	TRBJ1-5	NA	NA	CASTLGRVNQPQHF	TGTGCCAGCACCCTCGGACGGGTTAATCAGCCCCAGCATTTT
TRBV30	TRBJ2-1	NA	NA	CAWSADMPQFF	TGTGCCTGGAGTGCGGACATGCCCCAGTTCTTC
TRBV7-2	TRBJ1-2	NA	NA	CASSPDPVNYGYTF	TGTGCCAGCAGCCCCGACCCGGTTAACTATGGCTACACCTTC
TRBV20-1	TRBJ2-3	many	TRBD2	CSARPQLAGGTDTQYF	TGCAGTGCTAGACCCCAACTAGCGGGGGGCACAGATACGCAGTATTTT
TRBV9	TRBJ2-5	NA	TRBD1	CASSVSTPGTATNERYF	TGTGCCAGCAGCGTCTCTACTCCCGGGACAGCTACAAATGAGCGGTACTTC
TRBV12-3/TRBV12-4	TRBJ1-5	few	NA	CASRLSQNQPQHF	TGTGCCAGCAGGCTATCTCAGAATCAGCCCCAGCATTTT
TRBV7-3	TRBJ2-1	NA	NA	CASSSQVSDEQFF	TGTGCCAGCAGCTCACAGGTTTCGGATGAGCAGTTCTTC
TRBV6-6	TRBJ2-3	many	NA	CASSYSGFPRSDTQYF	TGTGCCAGCAGTTACTCGGGTTTCCCGAGGTCAGATACGCAGTATTTT
TRBV2	TRBJ2-5	many	NA	CASSDRGGVGSQETQYF	TGTGCCAGCAGTGACAGGGGTGGTGTCGGGAGCCAAGAGACCCAGTACTTC
TRBV6-6	TRBJ2-3	NA	NA	CASSYPEGILSNTQYF	TGTGCCAGCAGTTACCCGGAGGGGATCCTGTCGAATACGCAGTATTTT
TRBV25-1	TRBJ2-5	NA	NA	CASSEYRGGEAQYF	TGTGCCAGCAGTGAATATAGGGGAGGAGAGGCCCAGTACTTC
TRBV6-5	TRBJ2-5	many	TRBD2	CASRIGTSGLPETQYF	TGTGCCAGCAGGATCGGGACTAGCGGGCTCCCGGAGACCCAGTACTTC
TRBV7-9	TRBJ2-1	NA	TRBD2	CAGSLTSGIDNEQFF	TGTGCCGGCAGCTTGACTAGCGGGATAGATAATGAGCAGTTCTTC
TRBV7-2	TRBJ2-5	many	NA	CASSLDRETQYF	TGTGCCAGCAGCTTGGATAGAGAGACCCAGTACTTC
TRBV11-3	TRBJ2-1	NA	NA	CASNLRYNEQFF	TGTGCCAGCAACTTGAGGTACAATGAGCAGTTCTTC
TRBV6-1	TRBJ1-1	NA	NA	CASVSGGLTEAFF	TGTGCCAGCGTTAGTGGAGGGCTCACTGAAGCTTTCTTT
TRBV28	TRBJ1-2	many	TRBD1	CASSSQGQLYGYTF	TGTGCCAGCAGCTCCCAGGGACAGCTCTATGGCTACACCTTC
TRBV18	TRBJ1-4	NA	NA	CASSPLTGRANEKLFF	TGTGCCAGCTCACCGCTAACAGGGAGAGCTAATGAAAAACTGTTTTTT
TRBV6-6	TRBJ1-5	NA	NA	CASSYSWGDQPQHF	TGTGCCAGCAGTTACTCGTGGGGGGATCAGCCCCAGCATTTT
TRBV5-1	TRBJ2-7	NA	TRBD2	CASSWGTSGRAWREQYF	TGCGCCAGCAGCTGGGGGACTAGCGGGAGGGCCTGGAGAGAGCAGTACTTC
TRBV5-1	TRBJ2-1	NA	TRBD2	CASTALAGVSEQFF	TGCGCCAGTACCGCCCTAGCGGGAGTTAGTGAGCAGTTCTTC
TRBV20-1	TRBJ2-5	NA	NA	CSAKGETQYF	TGTAGTGCTAAGGGGGAGACCCAGTACTTC
TRBV4-2	TRBJ2-3	many	NA	CASSQRPGPVTDTQYF	TGTGCCAGCAGCCAGCGTCCGGGACCAGTCACAGATACGCAGTATTTT
TRBV20-1	TRBJ2-7	many	TRBD1	CSAISTGVSFKQYF	TGCAGTGCTATTTCGACAGGGGTGAGTTTCAAGCAGTACTTC
TRBV28	TRBJ1-5	few	NA	CASSLGDRRNQPQHF	TGTGCCAGCAGTTTGGGAGACAGACGGAATCAGCCCCAGCATTTT
TRBV5-1	TRBJ1-2	NA	NA	CASSDWEAGGYTF	TGCGCCAGCAGCGACTGGGAGGCTGGTGGCTACACCTTC
TRBV27	TRBJ2-1	NA	TRBD1	CASSVDRGPYNEQFF	TGTGCCAGCAGTGTGGACAGGGGGCCCTACAATGAGCAGTTCTTC
TRBV7-2	TRBJ2-1	NA	NA	CASSLEGLSRGYNEQFF	TGTGCCAGCAGCTTAGAGGGGTTGTCCAGGGGCTACAATGAGCAGTTCTTC
TRBV15	TRBJ2-1	NA	TRBD2	CATSRERGSVFNEQFF	TGTGCCACCAGCAGAGAGCGCGGGAGCGTATTCAATGAGCAGTTCTTC
TRBV20-1	TRBJ2-2	NA	NA	CSATHMLNTGELFF	TGCAGTGCTACTCACATGCTCAACACCGGGGAGCTGTTTTTT
TRBV12-3/TRBV12-4	TRBJ2-5	NA	TRBD1	CASSSQGFETQYF	TGTGCCAGCAGTTCACAGGGGTTTGAGACCCAGTACTTC
TRBV20-1	TRBJ2-5	few	TRBD2	CSGLAATHNEQYF	TGCAGTGGGCTAGCGGCCACCCACAATGAGCAGTACTTC
TRBV20-1	TRBJ2-3	many	TRBD2	CSARVSGRGGTDTQYF	TGCAGTGCTAGAGTTTCTGGGCGGGGGGGCACAGATACGCAGTATTTT
TRBV20-1	TRBJ2-5	NA	NA	CSARGPAETQYF	TGCAGTGCTAGGGGCCCGGCGGAGACCCAGTACTTC
TRBV18	TRBJ2-5	NA	TRBD1	CASSPFLDRGLETQYF	TGTGCCAGCTCACCATTTCTGGACAGGGGGCTGGAGACCCAGTACTTC
TRBV2	TRBJ2-3	many	NA	CASSEALRDRSTDTQYF	TGTGCCAGCAGTGAAGCGCTTCGAGACAGATCCACAGATACGCAGTATTTT
TRBV11-2	TRBJ2-3	NA	NA	CASSARITDTQYF	TGTGCCAGCAGCGCGAGGATTACAGATACGCAGTATTTT
TRBV6-6	TRBJ2-2	many	NA	CASSPRTAKGELFF	TGTGCCAGCAGTCCCCGGACAGCGAAGGGGGAGCTGTTTTTT
TRBV7-8	TRBJ2-7	NA	TRBD2	CASSLETSGPYEQYF	TGTGCCAGCAGCTTAGAGACTAGCGGCCCCTACGAGCAGTACTTC
TRBV20-1	TRBJ2-7	NA	TRBD2	CSAPGLHLNEQYF	TGCAGTGCTCCGGGACTACACCTCAATGAGCAGTACTTC